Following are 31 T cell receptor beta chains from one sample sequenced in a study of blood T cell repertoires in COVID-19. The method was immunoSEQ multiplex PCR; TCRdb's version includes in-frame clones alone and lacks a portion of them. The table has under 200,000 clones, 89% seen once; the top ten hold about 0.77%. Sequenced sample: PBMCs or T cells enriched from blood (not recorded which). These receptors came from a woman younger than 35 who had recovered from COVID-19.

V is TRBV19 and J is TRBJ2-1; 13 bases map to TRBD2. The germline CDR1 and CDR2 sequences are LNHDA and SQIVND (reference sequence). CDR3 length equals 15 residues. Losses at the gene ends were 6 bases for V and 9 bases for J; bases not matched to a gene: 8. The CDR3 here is CASSTEGLAGTEQFF. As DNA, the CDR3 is TGTGCCAGTAGCACCGAGGGACTAGCGGGAACTGAGCAGTTCTTC.

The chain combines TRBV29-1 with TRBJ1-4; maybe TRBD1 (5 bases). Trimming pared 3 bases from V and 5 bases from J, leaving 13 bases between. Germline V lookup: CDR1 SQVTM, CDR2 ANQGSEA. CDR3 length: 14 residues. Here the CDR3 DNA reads TGCAGCGTTGAGTCCGGCAGGGAAAATGAAAAACTGTTTTTT. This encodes CSVESGRENEKLFF. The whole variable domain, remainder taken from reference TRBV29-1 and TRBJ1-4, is SAVISQKPSRDICQRGTSLTIQCQVDSQVTMMFWYRQQPGQSLTLIATANQGSEATYESGFVIDKFPISRPNLTFSTLTVSNMSPEDSSIYLCSVESGRENEKLFFGSGTQLSVL.

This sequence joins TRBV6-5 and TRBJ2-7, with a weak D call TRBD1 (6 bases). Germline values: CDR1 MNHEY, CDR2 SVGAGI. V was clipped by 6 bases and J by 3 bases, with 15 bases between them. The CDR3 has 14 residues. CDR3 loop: CASRIQGLDYEQYF. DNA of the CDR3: TGTGCCAGCAGAATACAGGGTCTGGACTACGAGCAGTACTTC.

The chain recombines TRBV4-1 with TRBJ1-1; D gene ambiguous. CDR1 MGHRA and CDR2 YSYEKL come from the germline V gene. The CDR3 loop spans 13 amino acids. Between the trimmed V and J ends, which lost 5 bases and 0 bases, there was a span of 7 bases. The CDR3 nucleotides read TGCGCCAGCAGCAGGACTGTGAACACTGAAGCTTTCTTT. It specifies CASSRTVNTEAFF.

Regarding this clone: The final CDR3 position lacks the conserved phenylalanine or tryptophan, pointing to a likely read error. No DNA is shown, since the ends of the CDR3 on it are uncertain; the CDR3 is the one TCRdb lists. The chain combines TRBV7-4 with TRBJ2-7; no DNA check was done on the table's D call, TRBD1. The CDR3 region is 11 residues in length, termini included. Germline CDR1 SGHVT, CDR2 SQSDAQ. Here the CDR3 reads CASSLGGVGRY.

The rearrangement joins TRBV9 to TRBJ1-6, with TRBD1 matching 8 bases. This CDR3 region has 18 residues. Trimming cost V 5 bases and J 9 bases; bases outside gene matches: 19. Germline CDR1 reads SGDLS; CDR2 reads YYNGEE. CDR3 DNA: TGTGCCAGCAGGCTAGTTGGCGGGACAGGCCTCGGGGGTTCACCCCTCCACTTT. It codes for CASRLVGGTGLGGSPLHF.

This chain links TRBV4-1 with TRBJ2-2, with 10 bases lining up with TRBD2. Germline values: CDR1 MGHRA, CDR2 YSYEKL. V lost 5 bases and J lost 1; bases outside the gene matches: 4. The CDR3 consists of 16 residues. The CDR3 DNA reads TGCGCCAGCAGCGACCGACTAGCGGGGAACACCGGGGAGCTGTTTTTT. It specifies CASSDRLAGNTGELFF.

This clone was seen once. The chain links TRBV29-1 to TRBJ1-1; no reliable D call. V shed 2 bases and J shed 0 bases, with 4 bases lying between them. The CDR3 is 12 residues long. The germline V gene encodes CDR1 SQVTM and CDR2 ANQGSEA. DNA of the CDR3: TGCAGCGTTGAACAATTGAACACTGAAGCTTTCTTT. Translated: CSVEQLNTEAFF.

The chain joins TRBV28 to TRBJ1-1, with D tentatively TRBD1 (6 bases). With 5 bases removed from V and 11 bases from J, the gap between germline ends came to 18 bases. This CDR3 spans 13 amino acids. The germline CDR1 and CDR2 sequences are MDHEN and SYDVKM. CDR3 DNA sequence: TGTGCCAGCAGTACCGGGGGGCCCTACGGGGCTTTCTTT. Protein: CASSTGGPYGAFF.

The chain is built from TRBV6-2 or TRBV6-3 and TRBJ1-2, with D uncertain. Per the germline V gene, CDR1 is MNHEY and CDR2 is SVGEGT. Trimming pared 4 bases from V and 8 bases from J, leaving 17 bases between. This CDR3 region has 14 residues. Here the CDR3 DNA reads TGTGCCAGCAGTTTCCCGTTTGGATCAGGAGGCTACACCTTC. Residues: CASSFPFGSGGYTF.

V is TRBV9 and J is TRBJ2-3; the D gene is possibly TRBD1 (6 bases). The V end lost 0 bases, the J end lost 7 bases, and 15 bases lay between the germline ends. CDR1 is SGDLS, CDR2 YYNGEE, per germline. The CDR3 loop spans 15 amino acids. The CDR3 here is CASSVVSGGGYTQYF. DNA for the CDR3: TGTGCCAGCAGCGTAGTTTCTGGGGGCGGTTATACGCAGTATTTT.

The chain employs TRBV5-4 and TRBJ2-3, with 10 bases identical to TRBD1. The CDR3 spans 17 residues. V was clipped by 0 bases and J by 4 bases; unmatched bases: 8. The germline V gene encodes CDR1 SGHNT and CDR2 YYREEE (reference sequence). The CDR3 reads CASSLAPTGGSADTQYF. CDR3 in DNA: TGTGCCAGCAGCTTGGCTCCGACAGGGGGCAGCGCAGATACGCAGTATTTT.

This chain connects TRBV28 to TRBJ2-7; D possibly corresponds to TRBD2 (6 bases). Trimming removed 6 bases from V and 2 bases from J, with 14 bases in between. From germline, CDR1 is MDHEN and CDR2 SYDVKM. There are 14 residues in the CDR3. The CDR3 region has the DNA TGTGCCAGCAGGATAAGCGGGCCTCCCTACGAGCAGTACTTC. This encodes CASRISGPPYEQYF. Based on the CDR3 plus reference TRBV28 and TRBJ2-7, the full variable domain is DVKVTQSSRYLVKRTGEKVFLECVQDMDHENMFWYRQDPGLGLRLIYFSYDVKMKEKGDIPEGYSVSREKKERFSLILESASTNQTSMYLCASRISGPPYEQYFGPGTRLTVT.

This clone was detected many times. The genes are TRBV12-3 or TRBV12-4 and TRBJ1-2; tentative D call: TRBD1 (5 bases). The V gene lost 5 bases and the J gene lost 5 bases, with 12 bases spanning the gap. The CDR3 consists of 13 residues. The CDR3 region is CASSTSGTYGYTF. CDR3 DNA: TGTGCCAGCAGTACTAGCGGGACTTATGGCTACACCTTC.

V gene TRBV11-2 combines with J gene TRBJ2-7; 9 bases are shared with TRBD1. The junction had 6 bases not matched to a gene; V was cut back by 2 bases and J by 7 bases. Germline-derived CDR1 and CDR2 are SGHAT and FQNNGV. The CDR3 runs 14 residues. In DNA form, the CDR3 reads TGTGCCAGCAGCTTATGGGACAGGGAAAAAGAGCAGTACTTC. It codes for CASSLWDREKEQYF. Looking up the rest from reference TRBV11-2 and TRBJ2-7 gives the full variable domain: EAGVAQSPRYKIIEKRQSVAFWCNPISGHATLYWYQQILGQGPKLLIQFQNNGVVDDSQLPKDRFSAERLKGVDSTLKIQPAKLEDSAVYLCASSLWDREKEQYFGPGTRLTVT.

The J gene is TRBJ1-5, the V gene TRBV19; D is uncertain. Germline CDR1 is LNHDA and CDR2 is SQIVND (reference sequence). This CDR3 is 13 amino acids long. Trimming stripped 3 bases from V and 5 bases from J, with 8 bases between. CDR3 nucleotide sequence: TGTGCCAGTAGTATTCACATGTATCAGCCCCAGCATTTT. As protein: CASSIHMYQPQHF.

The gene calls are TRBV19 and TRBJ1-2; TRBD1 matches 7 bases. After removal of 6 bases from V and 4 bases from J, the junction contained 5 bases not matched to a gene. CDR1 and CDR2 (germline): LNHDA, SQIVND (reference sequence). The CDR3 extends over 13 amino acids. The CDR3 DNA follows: TGTGCCAGTAGGGGGGACAGTCCCTATGGCTACACCTTC. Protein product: CASRGDSPYGYTF. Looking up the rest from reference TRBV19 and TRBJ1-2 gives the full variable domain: DGGITQSPKYLFRKEGQNVTLSCEQNLNHDAMYWYRQDPGQGLRLIYYSQIVNDFQKGDIAEGYSVSREKKESFPLTVTSAQKNPTAFYLCASRGDSPYGYTFGSGTRLTVV.

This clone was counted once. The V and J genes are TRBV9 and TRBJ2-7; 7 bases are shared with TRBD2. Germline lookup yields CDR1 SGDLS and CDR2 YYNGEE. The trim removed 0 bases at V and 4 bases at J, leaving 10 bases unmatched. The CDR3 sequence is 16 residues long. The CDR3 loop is CASSVGPSGTTYEQYF. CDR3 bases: TGTGCCAGCAGCGTAGGCCCCTCCGGGACTACATACGAGCAGTACTTC.

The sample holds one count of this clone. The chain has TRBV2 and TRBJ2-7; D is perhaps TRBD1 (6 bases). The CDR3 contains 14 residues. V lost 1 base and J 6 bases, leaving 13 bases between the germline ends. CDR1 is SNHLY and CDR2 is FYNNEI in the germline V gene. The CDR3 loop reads CASSEVGGLSEQYF. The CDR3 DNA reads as TGTGCCAGCAGTGAAGTAGGGGGTCTGAGCGAGCAGTACTTC.

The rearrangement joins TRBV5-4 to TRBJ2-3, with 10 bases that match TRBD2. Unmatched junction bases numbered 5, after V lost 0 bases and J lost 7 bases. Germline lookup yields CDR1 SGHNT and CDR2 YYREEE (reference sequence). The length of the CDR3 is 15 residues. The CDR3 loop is CASSLVSSGSYTQYF. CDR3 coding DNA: TGTGCCAGCAGCTTGGTATCTAGCGGGAGCTATACGCAGTATTTT.

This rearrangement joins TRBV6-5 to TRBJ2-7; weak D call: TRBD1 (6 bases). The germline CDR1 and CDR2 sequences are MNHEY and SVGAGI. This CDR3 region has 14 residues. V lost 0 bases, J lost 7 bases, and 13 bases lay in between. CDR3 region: CASSYSRSRGEQYF. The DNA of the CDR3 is TGTGCCAGCAGTTACTCGAGGTCTAGGGGGGAGCAGTACTTC.

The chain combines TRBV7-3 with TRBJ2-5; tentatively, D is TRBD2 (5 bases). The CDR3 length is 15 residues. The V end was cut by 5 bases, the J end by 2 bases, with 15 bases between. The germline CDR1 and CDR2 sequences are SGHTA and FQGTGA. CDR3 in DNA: TGTGCCAGCAGCCCGAGAGGACTCGCTCAAGAGACCCAGTACTTC. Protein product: CASSPRGLAQETQYF.

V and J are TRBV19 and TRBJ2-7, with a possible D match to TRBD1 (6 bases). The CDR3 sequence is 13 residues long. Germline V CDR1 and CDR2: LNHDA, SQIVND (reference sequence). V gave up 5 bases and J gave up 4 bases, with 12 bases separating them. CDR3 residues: CASSLGAGYEQYF. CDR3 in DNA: TGTGCCAGTAGTTTGGGGGCAGGTTACGAGCAGTACTTC.

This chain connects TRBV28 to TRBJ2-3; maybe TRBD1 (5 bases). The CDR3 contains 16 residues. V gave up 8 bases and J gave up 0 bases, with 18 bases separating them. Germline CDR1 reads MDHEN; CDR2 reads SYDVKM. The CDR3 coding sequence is TGTGCCAGCTCTCGGCGCAGGGTTAGGAGCACAGATACGCAGTATTTT. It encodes CASSRRRVRSTDTQYF.

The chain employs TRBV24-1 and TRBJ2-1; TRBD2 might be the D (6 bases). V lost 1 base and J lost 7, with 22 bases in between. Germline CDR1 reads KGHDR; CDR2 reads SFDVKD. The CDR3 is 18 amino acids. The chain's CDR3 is CATSDLGDPGVRGNEQFF. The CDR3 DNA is TGTGCCACCAGTGATTTAGGGGACCCGGGAGTACGGGGGAATGAGCAGTTCTTC.

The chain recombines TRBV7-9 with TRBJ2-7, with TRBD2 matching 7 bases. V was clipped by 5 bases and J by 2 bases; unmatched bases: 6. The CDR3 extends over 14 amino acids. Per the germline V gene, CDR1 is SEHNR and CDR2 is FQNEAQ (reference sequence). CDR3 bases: TGTGCCAGCAGCCAGGGAGGGCAGACCTACGAGCAGTACTTC. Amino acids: CASSQGGQTYEQYF.

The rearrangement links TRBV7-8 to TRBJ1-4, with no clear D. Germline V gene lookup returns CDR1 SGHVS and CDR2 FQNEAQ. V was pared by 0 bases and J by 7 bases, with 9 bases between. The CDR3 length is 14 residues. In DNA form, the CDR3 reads TGTGCCAGCAGCTTAGCCGGGGAGAGTGAAAAACTGTTTTTT. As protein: CASSLAGESEKLFF. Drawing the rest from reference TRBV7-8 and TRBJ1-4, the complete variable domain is GAGVSQSPRYKVAKRGQDVALRCDPISGHVSLFWYQQALGQGPEFLTYFQNEAQLDKSGLPSDRFFAERPEGSVSTLKIQRTQQEDSAVYLCASSLAGESEKLFFGSGTQLSVL.

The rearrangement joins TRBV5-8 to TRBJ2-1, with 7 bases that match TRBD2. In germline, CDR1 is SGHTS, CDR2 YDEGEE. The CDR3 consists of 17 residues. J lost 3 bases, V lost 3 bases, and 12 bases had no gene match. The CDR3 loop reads CASSWTPSASGYNEQFF. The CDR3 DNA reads TGTGCCAGCAGCTGGACCCCCTCCGCTAGCGGCTACAATGAGCAGTTCTTC.

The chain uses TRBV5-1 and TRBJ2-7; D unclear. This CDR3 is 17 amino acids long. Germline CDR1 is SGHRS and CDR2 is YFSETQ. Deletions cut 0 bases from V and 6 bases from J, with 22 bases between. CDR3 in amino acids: CASSLVRSASESSEQYF. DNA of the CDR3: TGCGCCAGCAGCTTGGTACGGTCTGCCAGCGAGAGTTCCGAGCAGTACTTC.

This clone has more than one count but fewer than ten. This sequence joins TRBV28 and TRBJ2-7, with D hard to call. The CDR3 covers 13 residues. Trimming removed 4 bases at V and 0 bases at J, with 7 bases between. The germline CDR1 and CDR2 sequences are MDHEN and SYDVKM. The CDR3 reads CASSYGSSYEQYF. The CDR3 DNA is TGTGCCAGCAGTTACGGTAGCTCCTACGAGCAGTACTTC.

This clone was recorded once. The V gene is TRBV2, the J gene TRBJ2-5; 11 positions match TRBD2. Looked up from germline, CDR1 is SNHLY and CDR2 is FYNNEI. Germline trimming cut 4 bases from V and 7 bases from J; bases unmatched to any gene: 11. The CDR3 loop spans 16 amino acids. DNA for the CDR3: TGTGCCAGCAGTGGTTTCGTAGCGGGAGGGGGGGCGACCCAGTACTTC. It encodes CASSGFVAGGGATQYF.